This T cell receptor (beta chain) was identified in a study of blood T cell repertoires in COVID-19. From germline, CDR1 is LNHNV and CDR2 YYDKDF (reference sequence). V shed 0 bases and J shed 4 bases, with 12 bases lying between them. The CDR3 runs 15 residues. TCRdb's table, derived via immunoSEQ multiplex PCR, lists solely in-frame clones and lacks some. The sample yields tens of thousands of clones, roughly 91% seen once. What was sequenced was peripheral blood. This chain joins TRBV15 and TRBJ1-2; D might be TRBD1 (6 bases). The TCR sequence derives from a man aged 55 to 69 with active COVID-19. CDR3 amino acids: CATSRDPDSFYGYTF. The CDR3 region has the DNA TGTGCCACCAGCAGAGATCCGGACAGCTTCTATGGCTACACCTTC.